The present T cell receptor beta chain was sequenced within a study of T-cell reconstitution after alpha-beta-depleted transplantation in children. This clonotype turned up a few times. The CDR3 consists of 14 residues. V shed 7 bases and J shed 5 bases, with 18 bases lying between them. From germline, CDR1 is SQVTM and CDR2 ANQGSEA. Unique molecular identifiers were used in preparing the TCRbeta library. TCRdb ran MiXCR on the PCR reads and lists one entry per CDR3 protein. Seen here are just under 550,000 distinct CDR3 sequences, 18% observed once, and the top ten hold 3% to 3.5%. This chain links TRBV29-1 with TRBJ1-5, with D maybe TRBD1 (6 bases). The sequencing used PBMCs from the stem cell graft donor, collected from the stem cell graft. The receptor's source is a human donor who donated a stem cell graft to a child with acute lymphoblastic leukemia. This CDR3 reads CSALTGGPDQPQHF. For the CDR3, the DNA is TGCAGCGCCCTGACAGGCGGTCCCGATCAGCCCCAGCATTTT.